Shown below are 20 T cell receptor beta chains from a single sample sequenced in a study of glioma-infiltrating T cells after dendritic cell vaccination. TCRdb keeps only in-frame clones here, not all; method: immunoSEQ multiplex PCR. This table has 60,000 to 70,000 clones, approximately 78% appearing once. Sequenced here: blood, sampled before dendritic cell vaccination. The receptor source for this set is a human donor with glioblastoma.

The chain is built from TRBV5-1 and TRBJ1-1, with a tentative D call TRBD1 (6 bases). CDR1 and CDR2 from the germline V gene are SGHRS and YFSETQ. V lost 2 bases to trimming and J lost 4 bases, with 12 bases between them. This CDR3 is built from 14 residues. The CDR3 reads CASSLQGASTEAFF. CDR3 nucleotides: TGCGCCAGCAGCTTACAGGGAGCGAGCACTGAAGCTTTCTTT.

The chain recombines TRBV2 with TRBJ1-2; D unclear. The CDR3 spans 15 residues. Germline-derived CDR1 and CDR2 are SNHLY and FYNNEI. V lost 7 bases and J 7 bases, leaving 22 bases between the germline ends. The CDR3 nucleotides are TGTGCCAGCACTGGGTGGGAGGGCCCCGGAGCTGGCTACACCTTC. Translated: CASTGWEGPGAGYTF.

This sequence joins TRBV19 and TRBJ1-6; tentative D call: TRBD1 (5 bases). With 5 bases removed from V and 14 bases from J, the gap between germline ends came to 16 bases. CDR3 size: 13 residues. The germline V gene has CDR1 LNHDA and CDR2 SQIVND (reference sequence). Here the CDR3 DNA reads TGTGCCAGTAGTCCAGGGTCTCCGAGGTCCCTCCACTTT. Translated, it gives CASSPGSPRSLHF.

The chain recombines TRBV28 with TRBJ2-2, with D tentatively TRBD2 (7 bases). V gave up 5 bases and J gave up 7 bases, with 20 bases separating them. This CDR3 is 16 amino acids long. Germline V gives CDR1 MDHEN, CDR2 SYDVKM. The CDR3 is CASSPLGGAHRGELFF. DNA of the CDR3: TGTGCCAGCAGTCCCTTGGGGGGGGCCCACCGCGGGGAGCTGTTTTTT.

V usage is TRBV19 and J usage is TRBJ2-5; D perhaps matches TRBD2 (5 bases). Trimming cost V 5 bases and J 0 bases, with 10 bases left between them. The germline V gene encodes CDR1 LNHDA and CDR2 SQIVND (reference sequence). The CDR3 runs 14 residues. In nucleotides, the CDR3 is TGTGCCAGTAGTCTAGGACTGAACCAAGAGACCCAGTACTTC. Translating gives CASSLGLNQETQYF.

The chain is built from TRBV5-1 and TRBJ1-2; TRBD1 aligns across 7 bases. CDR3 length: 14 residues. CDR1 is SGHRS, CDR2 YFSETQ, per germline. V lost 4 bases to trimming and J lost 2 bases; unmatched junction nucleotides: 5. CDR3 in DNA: TGCGCCAGCAGCGCACAGACAGGGAACTATGGCTACACCTTC. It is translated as CASSAQTGNYGYTF.

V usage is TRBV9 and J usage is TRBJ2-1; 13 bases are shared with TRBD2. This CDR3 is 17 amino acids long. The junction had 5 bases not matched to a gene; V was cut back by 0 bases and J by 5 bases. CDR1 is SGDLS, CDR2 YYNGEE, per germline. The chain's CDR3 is CASSVGLLAGGDNEQFF. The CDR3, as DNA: TGTGCCAGCAGCGTAGGATTACTAGCGGGGGGGGACAATGAGCAGTTCTTC. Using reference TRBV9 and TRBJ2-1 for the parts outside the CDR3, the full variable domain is DSGVTQTPKHLITATGQRVTLRCSPRSGDLSVYWYQQSLDQGLQFLIQYYNGEERAKGNILERFSAQQFPDLHSELNLSSLELGDSALYFCASSVGLLAGGDNEQFFGPGTRLTVL.

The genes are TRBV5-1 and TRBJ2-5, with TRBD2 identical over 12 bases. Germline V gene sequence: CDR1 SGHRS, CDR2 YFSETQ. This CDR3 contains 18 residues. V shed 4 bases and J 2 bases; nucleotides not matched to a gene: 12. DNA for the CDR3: TGCGCCAGCAGCCAATACACTAGCGGGGGGAACCAACAAGAGACCCAGTACTTC. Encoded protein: CASSQYTSGGNQQETQYF.

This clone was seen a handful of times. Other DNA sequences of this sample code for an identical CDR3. The CDR3 coding sequence is TGTGCCAGTAGTATCCGGGGGAGTCAGCCCCAGCATTTT. Translation: CASSIRGSQPQHF. The chain joins TRBV19 to TRBJ1-5; D is perhaps TRBD1 (5 bases). Trimming stripped 3 bases from V and 6 bases from J, with 9 bases between. The V gene's germline CDR1 is LNHDA and CDR2 SQIVND (reference sequence). This CDR3 has 13 amino acids.

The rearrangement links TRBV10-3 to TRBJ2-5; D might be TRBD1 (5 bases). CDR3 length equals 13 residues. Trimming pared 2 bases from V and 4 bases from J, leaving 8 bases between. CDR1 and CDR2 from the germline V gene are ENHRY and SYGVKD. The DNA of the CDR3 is TGTGCCATCAGTGAGAGGCAGGGAGAGACCCAGTACTTC. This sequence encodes CAISERQGETQYF.

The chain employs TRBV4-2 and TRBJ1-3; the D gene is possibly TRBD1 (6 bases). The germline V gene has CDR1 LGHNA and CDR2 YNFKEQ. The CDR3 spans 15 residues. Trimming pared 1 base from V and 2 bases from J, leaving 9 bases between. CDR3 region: CASSQAQGTGNTIYF. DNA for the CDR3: TGTGCCAGCAGCCAAGCACAGGGAACTGGAAACACCATATATTTT.

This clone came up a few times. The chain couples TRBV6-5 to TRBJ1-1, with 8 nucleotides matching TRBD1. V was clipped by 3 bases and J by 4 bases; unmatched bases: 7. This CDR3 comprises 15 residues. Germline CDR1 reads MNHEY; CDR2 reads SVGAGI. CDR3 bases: TGTGCCAGCAGTTATACAGGGGGAAGGGCCACTGAAGCTTTCTTT. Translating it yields CASSYTGGRATEAFF.

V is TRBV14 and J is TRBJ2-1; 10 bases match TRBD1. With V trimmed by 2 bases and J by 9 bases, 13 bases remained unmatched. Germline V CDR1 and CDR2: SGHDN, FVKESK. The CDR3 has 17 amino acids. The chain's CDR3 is CASSQIIFGTGVPEQFF. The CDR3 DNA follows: TGTGCCAGCAGCCAAATAATATTCGGGACAGGGGTTCCTGAGCAGTTCTTC.

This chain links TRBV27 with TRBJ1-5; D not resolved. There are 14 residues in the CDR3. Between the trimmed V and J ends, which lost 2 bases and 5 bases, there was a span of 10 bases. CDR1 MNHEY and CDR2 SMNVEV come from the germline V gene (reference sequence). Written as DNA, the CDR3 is TGTGCCAGCAGTTTAACTCACCTTTATCAGCCCCAGCATTTT. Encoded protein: CASSLTHLYQPQHF.

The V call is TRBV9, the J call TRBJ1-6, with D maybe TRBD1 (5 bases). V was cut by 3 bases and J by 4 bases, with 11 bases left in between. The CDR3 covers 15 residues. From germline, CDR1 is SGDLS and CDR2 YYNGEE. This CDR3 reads CASSEDTNYNSPLHF. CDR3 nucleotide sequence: TGTGCCAGCAGCGAGGACACCAATTATAATTCACCCCTCCACTTT.

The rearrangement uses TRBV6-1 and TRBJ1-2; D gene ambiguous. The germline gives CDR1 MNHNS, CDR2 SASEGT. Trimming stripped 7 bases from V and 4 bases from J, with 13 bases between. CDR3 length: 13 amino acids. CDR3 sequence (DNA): TGTGCCAGCACTCTAACAGTTTTCTATGGCTACACCTTC. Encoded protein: CASTLTVFYGYTF.

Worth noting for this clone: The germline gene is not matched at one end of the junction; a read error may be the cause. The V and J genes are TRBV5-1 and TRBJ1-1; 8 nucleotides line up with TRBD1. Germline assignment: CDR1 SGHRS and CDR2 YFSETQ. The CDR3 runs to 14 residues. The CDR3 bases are TGCGCCAGCAGCGGAAGGACAGGGAACGCTGAAGCTTTCTTT. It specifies CASSGRTGNAEAFF.

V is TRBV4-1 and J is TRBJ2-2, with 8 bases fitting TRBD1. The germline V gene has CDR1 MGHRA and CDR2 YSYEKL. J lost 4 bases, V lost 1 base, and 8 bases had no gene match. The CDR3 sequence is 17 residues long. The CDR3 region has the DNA TGCGCCAGCAGCCAAGGCGGCCGGACAGGGACCACCGGGGAGCTGTTTTTT. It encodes CASSQGGRTGTTGELFF.

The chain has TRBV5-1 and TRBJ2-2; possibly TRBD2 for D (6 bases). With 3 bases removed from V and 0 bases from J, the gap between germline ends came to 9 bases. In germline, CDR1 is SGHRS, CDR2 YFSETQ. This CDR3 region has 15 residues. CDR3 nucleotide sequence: TGCGCCAGCAGCTGGGGAGGAGCGAACACCGGGGAGCTGTTTTTT. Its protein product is CASSWGGANTGELFF.

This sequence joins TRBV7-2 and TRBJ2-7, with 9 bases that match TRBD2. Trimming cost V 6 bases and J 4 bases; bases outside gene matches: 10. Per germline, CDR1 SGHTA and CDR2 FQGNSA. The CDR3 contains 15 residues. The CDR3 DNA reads TGTGCCAGCAGACCGCCCGGGCGGGGGGGTTACGAGCAGTACTTC. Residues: CASRPPGRGGYEQYF.